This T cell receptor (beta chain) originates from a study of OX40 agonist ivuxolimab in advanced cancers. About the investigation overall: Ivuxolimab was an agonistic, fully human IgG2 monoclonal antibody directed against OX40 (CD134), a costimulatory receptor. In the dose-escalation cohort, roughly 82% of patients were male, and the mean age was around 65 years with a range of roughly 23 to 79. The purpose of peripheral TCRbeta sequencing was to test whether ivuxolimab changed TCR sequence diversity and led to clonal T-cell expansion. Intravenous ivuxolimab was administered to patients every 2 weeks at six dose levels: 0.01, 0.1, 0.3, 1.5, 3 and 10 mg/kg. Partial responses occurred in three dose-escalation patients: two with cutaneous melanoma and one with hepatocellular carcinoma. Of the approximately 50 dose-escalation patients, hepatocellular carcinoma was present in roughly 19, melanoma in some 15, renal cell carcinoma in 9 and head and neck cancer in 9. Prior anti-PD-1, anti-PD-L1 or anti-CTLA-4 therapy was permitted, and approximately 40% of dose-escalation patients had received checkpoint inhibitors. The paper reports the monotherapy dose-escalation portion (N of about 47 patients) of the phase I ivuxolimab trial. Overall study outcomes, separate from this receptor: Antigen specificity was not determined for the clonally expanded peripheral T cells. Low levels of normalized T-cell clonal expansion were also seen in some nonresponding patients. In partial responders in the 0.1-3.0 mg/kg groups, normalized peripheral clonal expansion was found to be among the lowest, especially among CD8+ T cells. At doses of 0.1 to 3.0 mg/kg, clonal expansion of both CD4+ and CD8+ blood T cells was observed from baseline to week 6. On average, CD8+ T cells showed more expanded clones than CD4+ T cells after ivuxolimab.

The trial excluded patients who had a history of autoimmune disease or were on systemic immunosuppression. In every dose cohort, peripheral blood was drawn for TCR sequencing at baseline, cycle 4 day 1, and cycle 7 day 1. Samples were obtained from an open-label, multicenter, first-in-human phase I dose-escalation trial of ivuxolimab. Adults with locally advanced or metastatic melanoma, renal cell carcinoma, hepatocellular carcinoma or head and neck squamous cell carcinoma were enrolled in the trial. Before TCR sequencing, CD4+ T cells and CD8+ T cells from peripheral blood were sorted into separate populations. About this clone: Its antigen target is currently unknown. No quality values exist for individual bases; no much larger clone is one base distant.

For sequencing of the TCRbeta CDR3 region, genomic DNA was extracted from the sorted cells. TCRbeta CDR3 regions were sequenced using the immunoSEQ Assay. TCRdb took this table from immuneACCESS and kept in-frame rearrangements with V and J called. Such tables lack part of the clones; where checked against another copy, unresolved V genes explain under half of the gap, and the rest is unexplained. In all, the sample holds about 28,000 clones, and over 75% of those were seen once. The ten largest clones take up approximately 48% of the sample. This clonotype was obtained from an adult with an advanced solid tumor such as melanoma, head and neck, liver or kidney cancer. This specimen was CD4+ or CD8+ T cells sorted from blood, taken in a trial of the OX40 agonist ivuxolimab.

The CDR3 region reads CASSPGQENEKLFF. In nucleotide form, the sequence is TGTGCCAGCTCTCCGGGACAGGAGAATGAAAAACTGTTTTTT. The sequence links TRBV28 to TRBJ1-4; a stretch of 8 junction bases matches TRBD1. CDR1 and CDR2, per the germline V gene, are MDHEN and SYDVKM. Measured from the cysteine to the phenylalanine, the CDR3 is 14 residues long. Kept here is only the CDR3 DNA, which spans 42 bases and is read in frame from base 1. Trimming takes 8 bases off V and 5 bases off J; junction bases not matched to a gene: 7.